This TCR beta chain was identified during a study of vaccination and CD4 T cells after COVID-19. As for the study in general: Overlapping spike pools from SARS-CoV-2 and HCoV-NL63, HCoV-OC43 and HCoV-229E served as culture stimuli.

This clonotype occurred a few times. Its antigen is as yet unknown. CDR3 length: 18 residues. V lost 0 bases and J lost 4, with 19 bases in between. From germline, CDR1 is MNHEY and CDR2 SVGAGI. The Oncomine TCR Beta short-read assay generated sequence data from the DNA of cultured CD4+ T cells. TCRdb reanalysed the PCR reads using MiXCR and keeps one entry per CDR3 protein. The repertoire includes 25,000 to 30,000 distinct CDR3 sequences, around two fifths of them detected once, and over 4% sits in the top ten. The time point denotes: late sampling 161 to 241 days after vaccination in three convalescent patients. The treatment denotes: approximately 10-day PBMC culture with coronavirus spike peptide pools or control peptides (ViraFEST assay). IL-2 (approximately 9 IU/ml) and peptide pools (roughly 10 ug/ml) were added to cultures of some 2.2 million PBMCs per well.

The rearrangement uses TRBV6-5 and TRBJ1-5, with D possibly matching TRBD1 (5 bases). The sample consisted of CD4+ T cells from blood, cultured in vitro, taken about 7 months after SARS-CoV-2 vaccination. The origin of this receptor is a human donor who had recovered from COVID-19. CDR3 residues: CASSYSPGRAFRNQPQHF. CDR3 in DNA: TGTGCCAGCAGTTACTCCCCGGGCAGGGCATTTCGGAATCAGCCCCAGCATTTT.